This TCR beta chain was observed in a study of beta chain features in type 1 diabetes (dated by TCRdb to the late 2010s). Some background on the complete study: Mean age, gender distribution, total cell number and subset yield were not different between patients and healthy donors. A total of approximately 99,000,000 sorted cells were examined across all samples, and RNA yield correlated strongly with the number of cells per subset. In the study, recently diagnosed type 1 diabetes patients and matched healthy donors were compared on the TCRB repertoires of their sorted circulating CD4+ T cell subsets. Naive and central memory subsets were obtained from all 30 or so donors, but regulatory and stem cell-like memory subsets were isolated from only 8 patients and roughly eight healthy donors.

From each donor, a single peripheral blood sample of about 116 mL on average was drawn into heparinised tubes. A BD FACSAria II was used to sort naive, central memory, regulatory and stem cell-like memory CD4+ T cells with a panel that included CD45RO, CCR7, CD25, CD127, CD95 and CD27. All sorted populations exceeded 95% purity. PBMCs were isolated right away by Lymphoprep density gradient centrifugation and were stained directly, without culture. So that batch effects would be minimized, each experiment stained and sorted samples in pairs, pairing one healthy donor with one patient. Per the germline V gene (reference sequence), LNHDA is the CDR1 and SQIVND is the CDR2. Trimming takes 2 bases off V and 0 bases off J; junction bases not matched to a gene: 3. Including the terminal cysteine and phenylalanine, the CDR3 comprises 15 residues. Of all the DNA, just the CDR3 is kept, 45 bases in frame from base 1.

This clone has a handful of counts. No cognate antigen has been identified for it. Base-call qualities are not available, and no considerably larger clone is one nucleotide away. All of the isolated RNA was reverse transcribed with the High Capacity cDNA Reverse Transcription Kit, so expressed TCRB transcripts were sequenced. Deep immunoSEQ sequencing was applied to naive, central memory and regulatory T cell samples, giving an average of around 3.4 million total reads per sample. Sorted cells were lysed in RLT buffer, and RNA was extracted using DNase-treated RNeasy Micro or Mini kits according to cell number. To prevent cross-contamination, each cell subset was processed individually, whereas patient and healthy donor samples were processed jointly. The immunoSEQ multiplex PCR was used to amplify TCRB sequences from cDNA, generating 87-bp fragments that spanned the CDR3 region. Sequencing of the amplicons was done on the Illumina HiSeq platform. The published analysis was carried out like this. PCR bias was computationally corrected using synthetic template baselines, reads within Hamming distance 2 were collapsed, and singletons that could not be merged were discarded. Reads were aligned against IMGT to assign V, D and J genes, CDR3 length and insertions or deletions at six rearrangement sites. Within each subset, clonotype counts were normalized to sorted cell number, and only after that were true diversity and Gini coefficients computed with the tcR R package. The overlap coefficient, calculated on TCRB nucleotide sequences, was used to measure repertoire sharing. Out-of-frame TCRB sequences from naive cells were analyzed to stand in for the pre-selection repertoire. TCRdb provides this immuneACCESS table in a form limited to in-frame rearrangements. Some clones are lacking; in checked studies, under half of them reflect an unresolved V gene, and why the rest are absent is not known. The DNA was the basis for D and trimming; V, J and clone size are from that table. For this sample the table gives a few hundred thousand clones, of which roughly 12% were detected only once. The ten largest make up approximately 0.011% of the sample.

Results and caveats for the whole study, not just this receptor: Type 1 diabetes patients showed a moderate but significant shortening of TCRB CDR3 length in all four CD4+ subsets. Because cDNA was sequenced instead of genomic DNA, activated cells with high expression could be over-represented, although the groups did not differ in activation or CD3 levels. Naive, central memory and regulatory TCRB repertoires appeared to be more similar among patients than among healthy donors. Because small numbers of individuals were included in the HLA sub-analyses, any influence of HLA type on TCRB rearrangement was left unresolved. Patients with type 1 diabetes made fewer insertions and deleted more nucleotides at VDJ recombination sites, implying thymic rearrangement abnormalities. PCR may preferentially amplify shorter templates, but because patient and control samples were amplified and corrected together, any resulting skew would affect both groups equally.

The chain joins TRBV19 to TRBJ2-5; the junction holds 7 bases that match TRBD1. This receptor was obtained from a woman between 18 and 29 years old with type 1 diabetes. Sequenced input: naive CD4+ T cells from blood. Taken with the paper, the label for cell subset or site translates to: true naive CD4+ T cells. The CDR3 amino acid sequence is: CASSILDRDQETQYF. The nucleotide sequence reads as follows: TGTGCCAGTAGTATACTCGACAGGGACCAAGAGACCCAGTACTTC. Where the CDR3 stops, the reference TRBV19 and TRBJ2-5 genes take over; the full variable domain is DGGITQSPKYLFRKEGQNVTLSCEQNLNHDAMYWYRQDPGQGLRLIYYSQIVNDFQKGDIAEGYSVSREKKESFPLTVTSAQKNPTAFYLCASSILDRDQETQYFGPGTRLLVL.